This record covers a single TCR beta chain. Its antigen remains unidentified. Trimming removed 2 bases from V and 10 bases from J, with 15 bases in between. This CDR3 has 14 residues. Germline CDR1 reads MNHEY; CDR2 reads SVGAGI. Treatment defined: approximately nine-day PBMC culture with coronavirus spike peptide pools or control peptides (ViraFEST assay). This sample is part of a study of vaccination and CD4 T cells after COVID-19. Sequenced with the Oncomine TCR Beta short-read assay was DNA taken from cultured CD4+ T cells. TCRdb ran MiXCR on the PCR reads and lists one entry per CDR3 protein. This table has 10,000 to 11,000 distinct CDR3 sequences, around 23% appearing once.

Sequenced material: CD4+ T cells from blood, cultured in vitro, taken after SARS-CoV-2 vaccination. This TCR derives from a human donor who had recovered from COVID-19. J is TRBJ2-1 and V is TRBV6-5; possibly TRBD1 or TRBD2 for D (5 bases each). The CDR3 sequence is CASSYPPGAKEQFF. The CDR3 DNA follows: TGTGCCAGCAGTTACCCGCCCGGGGCCAAGGAGCAGTTCTTC.